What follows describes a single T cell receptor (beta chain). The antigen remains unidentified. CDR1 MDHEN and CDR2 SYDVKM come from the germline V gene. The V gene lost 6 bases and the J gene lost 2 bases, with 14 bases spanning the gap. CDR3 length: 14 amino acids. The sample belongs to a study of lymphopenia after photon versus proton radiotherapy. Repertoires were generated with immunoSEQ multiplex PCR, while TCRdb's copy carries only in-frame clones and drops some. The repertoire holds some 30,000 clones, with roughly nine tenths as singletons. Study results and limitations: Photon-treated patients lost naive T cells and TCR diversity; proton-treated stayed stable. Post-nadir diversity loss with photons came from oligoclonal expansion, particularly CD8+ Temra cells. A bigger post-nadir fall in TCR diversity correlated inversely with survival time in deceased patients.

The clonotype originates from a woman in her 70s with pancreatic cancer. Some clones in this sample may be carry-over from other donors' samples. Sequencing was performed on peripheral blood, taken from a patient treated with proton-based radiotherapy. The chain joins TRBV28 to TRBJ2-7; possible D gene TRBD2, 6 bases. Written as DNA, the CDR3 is TGTGCCAGCAGCCCCCGGAGGGTCCCCTACGAGCAGTACTTC. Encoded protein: CASSPRRVPYEQYF.